A single sample is the source of the 21 T cell receptor beta chains below, sequenced in a study of blood T cell repertoires in COVID-19. Here immunoSEQ multiplex PCR was the method, and the copy in TCRdb shows in-frame clones only, minus some. Among some 350,000 clones listed, roughly 86% were seen once. Sequencing input: peripheral blood. The origin of the receptors is a human donor in a cohort sampled during active COVID-19.

In regard to this clone: Mismatch with germline at one junction end may stem from a read error. The chain has TRBV3-1 (or the pseudogene TRBV3-2) and TRBJ2-1, with 9 bases lining up with TRBD2. CDR1 and CDR2 (germline): LGHDT, YNNKEL (reference sequence). CDR3 length equals 14 residues. The CDR3 loop reads CASSSLAGYSEQFF. DNA for the CDR3: TGTGCCAGCAGCTCCCTAGCGGGATACAGTGAGCAGTTCTTC.

The chain uses TRBV28 and TRBJ1-3; 7 positions match TRBD1. V was pared by 7 bases and J by 4 bases, with 7 bases of the junction left unmatched. Per germline, CDR1 MDHEN and CDR2 SYDVKM. The CDR3 is 14 residues long. DNA for the CDR3: TGTGCCAGCACCGAAACGGGACAGGGAAACACCATATATTTT. Its translation is CASTETGQGNTIYF. The whole variable domain, remainder taken from reference TRBV28 and TRBJ1-3, is DVKVTQSSRYLVKRTGEKVFLECVQDMDHENMFWYRQDPGLGLRLIYFSYDVKMKEKGDIPEGYSVSREKKERFSLILESASTNQTSMYLCASTETGQGNTIYFGEGSWLTVV.

This chain connects TRBV5-4 to TRBJ2-5; 7 bases align to TRBD1. The CDR3 runs 16 residues. Trimming removed 4 bases from V and 1 base from J; junction bases left unmatched: 10. The germline V gene has CDR1 SGHNT and CDR2 YYREEE (reference sequence). The CDR3 DNA reads as TGTGCCAGCAGCCCCCGGTGGGACAGTCTCCAAGAGACCCAGTACTTC. It encodes CASSPRWDSLQETQYF.

The chain joins TRBV6-5 to TRBJ2-3, with 10 bases lining up with TRBD1. The germline CDR1 and CDR2 sequences are MNHEY and SVGAGI. V gave up 6 bases and J gave up 3 bases; unmatched junction bases: 6. The CDR3 has 15 amino acids. Here the CDR3 DNA reads TGTGCCAGCAGAAGGGACAGGGGATTGACAGATACGCAGTATTTT. Protein: CASRRDRGLTDTQYF.

This clone turned up a few times. The chain is built from TRBV2 and TRBJ1-2, with 7 bases aligning to TRBD1. Germline trimming cut 6 bases from V and 2 bases from J; bases unmatched to any gene: 9. The CDR3 spans 15 residues. Germline values: CDR1 SNHLY, CDR2 FYNNEI. The CDR3: CASSDDRAANYGYTF. As DNA, the CDR3 is TGTGCCAGCAGCGATGACAGGGCCGCAAACTATGGCTACACCTTC.

This clone was seen only a few times. The rearrangement uses TRBV5-5 and TRBJ1-4; TRBD1 aligns across 8 bases. The CDR3 covers 15 residues. V gave up 0 bases and J gave up 5 bases; unmatched junction bases: 3. Germline V CDR1 and CDR2: SGHKS, YYEKEE (reference sequence). CDR3 in DNA: TGTGCCAGCAGCTTGGGGACAGGGTCAAATGAAAAACTGTTTTTT. Its protein product is CASSLGTGSNEKLFF.

V gene TRBV9 combines with J gene TRBJ2-7; 9 bases align to TRBD1. V trimming: 4 bases; J trimming: 3 bases; junction bases outside the gene matches: 5. CDR1 and CDR2 (germline): SGDLS, YYNGEE. The CDR3 loop spans 14 amino acids. The CDR3 here is CASSPGTGYYEQYF. DNA for the CDR3: TGTGCCAGCAGCCCTGGGACAGGGTACTACGAGCAGTACTTC.

This clone was seen repeatedly, ten times or more. The rearrangement links TRBV2 to TRBJ1-2; possibly TRBD1 for D (5 bases). CDR3 length: 15 amino acids. V was clipped by 0 bases and J by 5 bases, with 13 bases between them. CDR1 is SNHLY, CDR2 FYNNEI, per germline. The CDR3 loop reads CASSEARQGRYGYTF. CDR3 bases: TGTGCCAGCAGTGAAGCTAGGCAGGGTAGATATGGCTACACCTTC.

The chain employs TRBV5-1 and TRBJ2-2, with a possible D match to TRBD2 (7 bases). This CDR3 is built from 17 residues. CDR1 and CDR2 from the germline V gene are SGHRS and YFSETQ. V was cut by 6 bases and J by 1 base, with 19 bases left in between. The CDR3 loop reads CASIEGFGGQNTGELFF. The CDR3 coding sequence is TGCGCCAGCATCGAGGGGTTCGGGGGGCAGAACACCGGGGAGCTGTTTTTT.

The V gene is TRBV15, the J gene TRBJ2-7; D is unresolved. Looked up from germline, CDR1 is LNHNV and CDR2 is YYDKDF (reference sequence). V was pared by 1 base and J by 0 bases, with 4 bases between. This CDR3 is 13 amino acids long. The CDR3 DNA reads as TGTGCCACCAGCAGAGGGGCCTCCTACGAGCAGTACTTC. Protein product: CATSRGASYEQYF.

This rearrangement joins TRBV28 to TRBJ1-2; the match to TRBD1 covers 9 bases. J lost 2 bases, V lost 2 bases, and 3 bases had no gene match. This CDR3 has 15 amino acids. CDR1 MDHEN and CDR2 SYDVKM come from the germline V gene. CDR3 in amino acids: CASSLAGTGNYGYTF. The CDR3 DNA sequence: TGTGCCAGCAGTTTAGCCGGGACAGGGAACTATGGCTACACCTTC.

This chain uses TRBV6-5 with TRBJ2-1; D perhaps matches TRBD2 (6 bases). CDR3 size: 16 residues. CDR1 and CDR2 from the germline V gene are MNHEY and SVGAGI. Deletions cut 0 bases from V and 0 bases from J, with 9 bases between. CDR3 protein: CASSYSSGSSYNEQFF. The CDR3 DNA is TGTGCCAGCAGTTACTCTTCCGGGAGCTCCTACAATGAGCAGTTCTTC.

The chain carries TRBV5-1 and TRBJ1-5; D is unclear. The CDR3 length is 15 residues. CDR1 is SGHRS, CDR2 YFSETQ, per germline. With 10 bases removed from V and 3 bases from J, the gap between germline ends came to 20 bases. The CDR3, as DNA: TGCGCCCCTCACTGGAGGCAAACCTTCAATCAGCCCCAGCATTTT. Translation: CAPHWRQTFNQPQHF.

The chain recombines TRBV9 with TRBJ1-3; D unclear. This CDR3 comprises 16 residues. Germline V gives CDR1 SGDLS, CDR2 YYNGEE. Trimming stripped 1 base from V and 1 base from J, with 12 bases between. CDR3 DNA: TGTGCCAGCAGCGTAAGCGGTTATACATCTGGAAACACCATATATTTT. This codes for CASSVSGYTSGNTIYF.

The V gene is TRBV2, the J gene TRBJ1-5; D possibly corresponds to TRBD1 (5 bases). V shed 4 bases and J shed 3 bases, with 13 bases lying between them. The V gene's germline CDR1 is SNHLY and CDR2 FYNNEI. This CDR3 has 15 residues. The CDR3 bases are TGTGCCAGCAGTGTCGGCGGGGGAGTCAATCAGCCCCAGCATTTT. As protein: CASSVGGGVNQPQHF.

This clone has a single count. The chain carries TRBV30 and TRBJ2-1; D is unresolved. Germline V gene data show CDR1 as GTSNPN and CDR2 as SVGIG (reference sequence). This CDR3 spans 13 amino acids. Trimming removed 2 bases at V and 5 bases at J, with 10 bases between. CDR3 residues: CAWSTSDNNEQFF. CDR3 DNA sequence: TGTGCCTGGAGTACTTCCGATAACAATGAGCAGTTCTTC.

The rearrangement uses TRBV15 and TRBJ2-5; 9 nucleotides line up with TRBD1. The V and J ends lost 6 bases and 5 bases, in that order; junction bases with no gene match: 7. CDR3 length: 14 amino acids. From germline, CDR1 is LNHNV and CDR2 YYDKDF (reference sequence). The CDR3 here is CATRAQGARETQYF. The CDR3 nucleotides read TGTGCCACCAGGGCACAGGGGGCGAGGGAGACCCAGTACTTC.

The CDR3 sequence is CASSLFVGGRYQNTGELFF. CDR3 DNA sequence: TGTGCCAGCAGTTTATTTGTCGGGGGGCGATACCAGAACACCGGGGAGCTGTTTTTT. The genes are TRBV27 and TRBJ2-2, with D perhaps TRBD2 (7 bases). This CDR3 region has 19 residues. V was clipped by 1 base and J by 1 base, with 19 bases between them. Germline CDR1 MNHEY, CDR2 SMNVEV (reference sequence).

The chain recombines TRBV10-3 with TRBJ2-5, with TRBD1 as a possible D gene (6 bases). CDR1 is ENHRY, CDR2 SYGVKD, per germline. This CDR3 spans 16 amino acids. The V and J ends lost 2 bases and 5 bases respectively, with 18 bases between them. This CDR3 reads CAISEPDKQGVETQYF. CDR3 nucleotides: TGTGCCATCAGTGAGCCCGACAAACAGGGAGTCGAGACCCAGTACTTC.

This chain uses TRBV9 with TRBJ2-3; D remains ambiguous. The length of the CDR3 is 14 residues. V was clipped by 4 bases and J by 2 bases, with 11 bases between them. CDR1 SGDLS and CDR2 YYNGEE come from the germline V gene. The CDR3 DNA reads as TGTGCCAGCAGCCCCAATATGGCCACAGATACGCAGTATTTT. Its protein is CASSPNMATDTQYF.

The genes are TRBV4-2 and TRBJ2-1; 13 bases agree with TRBD2. There are 16 residues in the CDR3. J was trimmed by 4 bases and V by 3 bases; bases with no gene match: 3. Germline CDR1 and CDR2: LGHNA and YNFKEQ. The CDR3 is CASSQEGLAGYNEQFF. As DNA, the CDR3 is TGTGCCAGCAGCCAGGAGGGACTAGCGGGATACAATGAGCAGTTCTTC.